Following are 9 T cell receptor beta chains from one sample sequenced in a study of CD8+ T cells in alopecia areata. Extraction and reverse transcription of RNA yielded cDNA as the sequencing template. Clones were read by immunoSEQ multiplex PCR, and TCRdb kept only the in-frame ones, dropping some. The sample consists of 150,000 to 200,000 clones, about 72% of them appearing once. This specimen consisted of CD8+ T cells sorted from blood, obtained at week 0. The receptors derive from a human donor with alopecia areata.

The V gene is TRBV30, the J gene TRBJ1-1; D is uncertain. The V end was cut by 4 bases, the J end by 11 bases, with 17 bases between. CDR1 and CDR2 from the germline V gene are GTSNPN and SVGIG (reference sequence). The CDR3 consists of 12 residues. CDR3 sequence reads: CAWTKSPLRAFF. In DNA, the CDR3 is TGTGCCTGGACCAAATCCCCCCTAAGGGCTTTCTTT.

The chain is built from TRBV29-1 and TRBJ2-5, with 7 bases aligning to TRBD2. After removal of 1 base from V and 2 bases from J, the junction contained 13 bases not matched to a gene. In germline, CDR1 is SQVTM, CDR2 ANQGSEA. The CDR3 length is 17 residues. For the CDR3, the DNA is TGCAGCGTTGAAGGAGGGGAGCGAGCGGGGAGGCAAGAGACCCAGTACTTC. It is translated as CSVEGGERAGRQETQYF. Using reference TRBV29-1 and TRBJ2-5 for the parts outside the CDR3, the full variable domain is SAVISQKPSRDICQRGTSLTIQCQVDSQVTMMFWYRQQPGQSLTLIATANQGSEATYESGFVIDKFPISRPNLTFSTLTVSNMSPEDSSIYLCSVEGGERAGRQETQYFGPGTRLLVL.

The chain is built from TRBV19 and TRBJ2-7, with D perhaps assigned TRBD1 or TRBD2 (5 bases each). Germline CDR1 reads LNHDA; CDR2 reads SQIVND (reference sequence). The CDR3 loop spans 14 amino acids. With 7 bases removed from V and 1 base from J, the gap between germline ends came to 14 bases. The CDR3 here is CASTPGRNSYEQYF. The CDR3 nucleotides read TGTGCCAGTACTCCGGGACGGAATTCCTACGAGCAGTACTTC.

Concerning this clone itself: Additional DNA sequences in this sample encode the identical CDR3. V gene TRBV9 combines with J gene TRBJ1-1; TRBD1 is a possible D gene (5 bases). Germline CDR1 SGDLS, CDR2 YYNGEE. V was pared by 0 bases and J by 5 bases, with 5 bases between. The CDR3 is 12 amino acids. This chain's CDR3 is CASSVGGTEAFF. Written as DNA, the CDR3 is TGTGCCAGCAGCGTAGGGGGGACTGAAGCTTTCTTT.

V gene TRBV7-8 combines with J gene TRBJ2-4; 7 nucleotides agree with TRBD1. The length of the CDR3 is 16 residues. The germline gives CDR1 SGHVS, CDR2 FQNEAQ. The trim removed 5 bases at V and 1 base at J, leaving 8 bases unmatched. The DNA for the CDR3 is TGTGCCAGCAGCCTCCGAAGGGGGCGGGCCAAAAACATTCAGTACTTC. It specifies CASSLRRGRAKNIQYF.

In its sample, this clone was seen a few times. The rearrangement joins TRBV6-6 to TRBJ2-7; tentatively, D is TRBD1 (7 bases). From germline, CDR1 is MNHNY and CDR2 SVGAGI (reference sequence). This CDR3 comprises 13 residues. Trimming stripped 8 bases from V and 0 bases from J, with 11 bases between. CDR3 protein: CASRGTDSYEQYF. The DNA of the CDR3 is TGTGCCAGCCGCGGGACAGACTCCTACGAGCAGTACTTC.

This clone was observed a single time. The chain recombines TRBV29-1 with TRBJ1-2, with a tentative D call TRBD1 (5 bases). CDR1 and CDR2 (germline): SQVTM, ANQGSEA. CDR3 length: 13 amino acids. Trimming left V 3 bases short and J 8 bases short, with 16 bases between. CDR3 bases: TGCAGCGTTGACGACAGACCAGTGGACGGCTACACCTTC. Amino acids: CSVDDRPVDGYTF.

The rearrangement uses TRBV7-6 and TRBJ2-7; D may be TRBD1 (5 bases). The germline gives CDR1 SGHVS, CDR2 FNYEAQ. The CDR3 runs 18 residues. V lost 1 base, J lost 0 bases, and 19 bases lay in between. CDR3 nucleotide sequence: TGTGCCAGCAGCTTAGTTGAGACAAGGACACCGAGCTCCTACGAGCAGTACTTC. Translating gives CASSLVETRTPSSYEQYF.

The genes are TRBV5-1 and TRBJ2-2; no reliable D call. Trimming stripped 0 bases from V and 0 bases from J, with 9 bases between. CDR1 is SGHRS and CDR2 is YFSETQ in the germline V gene. CDR3 length equals 16 residues. The CDR3 here is CASSLEGFSNTGELFF. The DNA of the CDR3 is TGCGCCAGCAGCTTGGAAGGGTTCTCGAACACCGGGGAGCTGTTTTTT.